This T cell receptor (beta chain) originates from a study of T-cell reconstitution after alpha-beta-depleted transplantation in children. Study results and limitations: Expanded graft clones numbering several hundred reportedly gave rise to alpha-beta T cells about two months after transplant. Surviving recipient T cells and intrathymic progenitors accounted for some patients' high TCRbeta diversity at day 60. T-cell numbers and diversity, one year after transplant, stemmed largely from T cells that were newly produced.

This clonotype appeared a few times. Its antigen is unknown. TCRbeta library construction was performed incorporating unique molecular identifiers. Via MiXCR, TCRdb re-called the PCR reads, giving one row per CDR3 protein. The sample has 200,000 or so distinct CDR3 sequences, 5% to 6.5% seen once. This CDR3 is built from 15 residues. V lost 0 bases and J lost 0; bases outside the gene matches: 2. In germline, CDR1 is MNHEY, CDR2 SVGAGI. The starting material was PBMCs, obtained before TCRalphabeta/CD19-depleted stem cell transplant. The sequence was obtained from a girl in the first two years of life with combined immunodeficiency, due to receive a stem cell transplant. The J gene is TRBJ2-7, the V gene TRBV6-5; 7 positions agree with TRBD1. The CDR3 sequence: CASSYSAGGSYEQYF. CDR3 sequence (DNA): TGTGCCAGCAGTTACTCCGCAGGGGGCTCCTACGAGCAGTACTTC.